A single sample is the source of the 28 T cell receptor beta chains below, sequenced in a study of T cells in Graves' hyperthyroidism and ophthalmopathy. From RNA transcripts, TCR beta CDR3 regions were amplified. TCR CDR3 underwent first-round RT-PCR with the HTBI primer set. TCRdb recomputed calls from the multiplex PCR reads with MiXCR, one row per CDR3 protein. Among more than 550,000 distinct CDR3 sequences, approximately 15% were seen once, and the ten largest hold roughly 15%. Sequencing was done on a sample of blood. All receptors come from a man over 45 with Graves' hyperthyroidism.

This clonotype was found many times. The V call is TRBV6-5, the J call TRBJ2-1; 7 bases line up with TRBD2. The CDR3 is made up of 16 amino acids. CDR1 is MNHEY and CDR2 is SVGAGI in the germline V gene. V dropped 0 bases and J dropped 1; count of bases not matched to a gene: 3. The CDR3 spells CASSYSSSGSYNEQFF. Here the CDR3 DNA reads TGTGCCAGCAGTTACTCTTCTAGCGGATCCTACAATGAGCAGTTCTTC.

The table lists this clonotype with many counts. The chain carries TRBV18 and TRBJ2-3, with no clear D. CDR1 is KGHSH and CDR2 is LQKENI in the germline V gene. This CDR3 contains 14 residues. Trimming stripped 2 bases from V and 4 bases from J, with 10 bases between. DNA for the CDR3: TGTGCCAGCTCACCAGCCCTGTTAGCAGATACGCAGTATTTT. Translated, it gives CASSPALLADTQYF.

This clonotype was counted ten times or more. V usage is TRBV28 and J usage is TRBJ2-1; D uncertain. CDR1 and CDR2 from the germline V gene are MDHEN and SYDVKM. Trimming pared 4 bases from V and 10 bases from J, leaving 17 bases between. This CDR3 region has 14 residues. The CDR3 is CASSSPAAIWEQFF. DNA for the CDR3: TGTGCCAGCAGTTCCCCAGCAGCAATATGGGAGCAGTTCTTC.

About this clonotype itself: This may be a read error, as it is one base from a much larger clone. The chain joins TRBV2 to TRBJ2-7; D gene unclear. Deletions cut 3 bases from V and 3 bases from J, with 9 bases between. This CDR3 is built from 13 residues. Per the germline V gene, CDR1 is SNHLY and CDR2 is FYNNEI. The CDR3 loop reads CASSDRAFYEQYF. The CDR3 nucleotides read TGTGCCAGCAGTGATCGGGCGTTCTACGAGCAGTACTTC.

Comment on this clonotype: This may be a read error, as it is one base from a much larger clone. The chain links TRBV4-1 to TRBJ1-1; no firm D call. The CDR3 has 17 residues. The V gene lost 0 bases and the J gene lost 6 bases, with 20 bases spanning the gap. The germline gives CDR1 MGHRA, CDR2 YSYEKL. Written as DNA, the CDR3 is TGCGCCAGCAGCCAAGACCTGTCGGCAGCTGGTAACGCTGAAGCTTTCTTT. Amino acids: CASSQDLSAAGNAEAFF.

This clonotype was observed at least ten times. This chain connects TRBV27 to TRBJ2-5; no firm D call. Germline V CDR1 and CDR2: MNHEY, SMNVEV (reference sequence). Deletions cut 10 bases from V and 2 bases from J, with 17 bases between. CDR3 length equals 14 residues. Here the CDR3 reads CATSDRTIQETQYF. CDR3 nucleotide sequence: TGTGCCACCTCGGACCGTACGATACAAGAGACCCAGTACTTC.

This clonotype has a count of ten or more. This chain uses TRBV5-1 with TRBJ2-3; D unclear. This CDR3 is built from 14 residues. Deletions cut 4 bases from V and 6 bases from J, with 15 bases between. Germline loops: CDR1 SGHRS, CDR2 YFSETQ. The CDR3, as DNA: TGCGCCAGCAGCGATATGCGAGGCCCGGATACGCAGTATTTT. This translates into CASSDMRGPDTQYF.

The rearrangement joins TRBV6-2 or TRBV6-3 to TRBJ1-5, with TRBD1 as a possible D gene (5 bases). The CDR3 has 16 residues. V dropped 0 bases and J dropped 2 bases, with 11 bases sitting between them. The V gene's germline CDR1 is MNHEY and CDR2 SVGEGT. Written as DNA, the CDR3 is TGTGCCAGCAGTTACTCGTGGCAGGGTCGCAATCAGCCCCAGCATTTT. This sequence encodes CASSYSWQGRNQPQHF.

This clonotype was observed a few times. CDR3 sequence: CAWASRPGSPGSPLHF. DNA for the CDR3: TGTGCCTGGGCGTCTCGGCCAGGTTCCCCCGGTTCACCCCTCCACTTT. This chain links TRBV30 with TRBJ1-6, with no clear D. Germline V gene data show CDR1 as GTSNPN and CDR2 as SVGIG (reference sequence). The CDR3 loop spans 16 amino acids. Trimming shortened V by 5 bases and J by 9 bases, and 23 bases separated the two germline ends.

In this sample, this clonotype turned up a few times. The rearrangement uses TRBV27 and TRBJ2-7; 7 positions match TRBD2. The V and J ends lost 7 bases and 6 bases, in that order; junction bases with no gene match: 12. The CDR3 consists of 14 residues. CDR1 is MNHEY, CDR2 SMNVEV, per germline (reference sequence). This CDR3 is CASKTQVWTSEQYF. CDR3 bases: TGTGCCAGCAAAACACAGGTCTGGACTAGCGAGCAGTACTTC.

This clonotype showed up just a few times. A much larger clone lies a single base off, so this may be a read error. The chain carries TRBV28 and TRBJ2-7; TRBD2 matches at 9 bases. The CDR3 consists of 16 residues. The germline gives CDR1 MDHEN, CDR2 SYDVKM. The DNA for the CDR3 is TGTGCCAGCAGTCAGAGAGCGGGAGGAGGGGCCTACGAGCAGCACTTC. Translating gives CASSQRAGGGAYEQHF.

The chain recombines TRBV24-1 with TRBJ2-1, with D perhaps given as TRBD1 or TRBD2 (5 bases each). Germline V gene data show CDR1 as KGHDR and CDR2 as SFDVKD. This CDR3 region has 16 residues. V was pared by 12 bases and J by 4 bases, with 24 bases between. The DNA for the CDR3 is TGTGCCCCCGAGACAGCCGGAGGCAGAAATTACAATGAGCAGTTCTTC. This sequence encodes CAPETAGGRNYNEQFF.

This clonotype was detected only a few times. This chain uses TRBV28 with TRBJ1-4; D might be TRBD1 (5 bases). CDR1 is MDHEN and CDR2 is SYDVKM in the germline V gene. Trimming took off 11 bases at V and 0 bases at J, with 16 bases between the two ends. This CDR3 comprises 15 residues. The CDR3 protein is CACTGGGATNEKLFF. The CDR3 region has the DNA TGTGCCTGCACGGGTGGGGGGGCAACTAATGAAAAACTGTTTTTT.

In regard to this clonotype: It is likely a read error, because the conserved phenylalanine at the end of the CDR3 is missing. This rearrangement joins TRBV18 to TRBJ1-1; D remains unclear. The CDR3 length is 13 residues. The germline CDR1 and CDR2 sequences are KGHSH and LQKENI. Deletions cut 3 bases from V and 4 bases from J, with 9 bases between. CDR3 sequence: CASSPEDATEAFL. The CDR3 bases are TGTGCCAGCTCACCGGAGGATGCCACTGAAGCTTTCCTT.

This clonotype was seen a handful of times. The chain employs TRBV29-1 and TRBJ2-7, with D possibly TRBD2 on 5 matching bases. The CDR3 has 15 amino acids. Trimming took 0 bases from V and 7 from J, leaving 19 bases between them. Germline lookup yields CDR1 SQVTM and CDR2 ANQGSEA. The CDR3 reads CSVEDQEGDLGEQYF. The DNA of the CDR3 is TGCAGCGTTGAAGACCAAGAGGGCGACCTAGGGGAGCAGTACTTC.

This clonotype came up many times. The gene calls are TRBV2 and TRBJ2-3; D might be TRBD1 or TRBD2, each matching 8 bases. Germline CDR1 reads SNHLY; CDR2 reads FYNNEI. Trimming removed 6 bases at V and 0 bases at J, with 19 bases between. The CDR3 is made up of 17 amino acids. CDR3 in amino acids: CASSRQGREVSTDTQYF. CDR3 in DNA: TGTGCCAGCAGCCGACAGGGGCGGGAGGTTAGCACAGATACGCAGTATTTT.

This clonotype was observed many times. This rearrangement joins TRBV24-1 to TRBJ2-1; 8 nucleotides align to TRBD2. Looked up from germline, CDR1 is KGHDR and CDR2 is SFDVKD. The length of the CDR3 is 14 residues. The trim removed 5 bases at V and 4 bases at J, leaving 3 bases unmatched. CDR3 nucleotide sequence: TGTGCCACCAGTGGGCTAGCGGGTTACAATGAGCAGTTCTTC. The encoded protein is CATSGLAGYNEQFF.

This clonotype was recorded many times. The chain recombines TRBV9 with TRBJ2-5; D not certain. The CDR3 length is 14 residues. CDR1 SGDLS and CDR2 YYNGEE come from the germline V gene. V lost 3 bases and J lost 4, with 13 bases in between. CDR3 DNA: TGTGCCAGCAGCGCCGGTCACGCGCCAGAGACCCAGTACTTC. It codes for CASSAGHAPETQYF.

In its sample, this clonotype was seen many times. V and J are TRBV30 and TRBJ1-1, with D tentatively TRBD1 (6 bases). The V gene lost 2 bases and the J gene lost 3 bases, with 10 bases spanning the gap. CDR3 length: 13 amino acids. The germline gives CDR1 GTSNPN, CDR2 SVGIG (reference sequence). CDR3 region: CAWSPDSYTEAFF. CDR3 bases: TGTGCCTGGAGTCCGGACAGTTACACTGAAGCTTTCTTT.

This clonotype was counted many times. This chain links TRBV28 with TRBJ1-2; D is undetermined. There are 19 residues in the CDR3. Trimming shortened V by 1 base and J by 1 base, and 22 bases separated the two germline ends. In germline, CDR1 is MDHEN, CDR2 SYDVKM. CDR3 sequence: CASSLYSMATSEINYGYTF. The DNA of the CDR3 is TGTGCCAGCAGTTTATATTCTATGGCCACATCGGAAATTAACTATGGCTACACCTTC.

This clonotype was seen ten or more times. The V call is TRBV11-2, the J call TRBJ1-2; 9 nucleotides match TRBD1. CDR3 length: 15 amino acids. Germline V gene lookup returns CDR1 SGHAT and CDR2 FQNNGV. The V segment lost 4 bases and the J segment 4 bases; nucleotides outside the gene matches: 7. CDR3: CASSSYRGRGYGYTF. The CDR3 DNA sequence: TGTGCCAGCAGCTCGTACAGGGGGCGCGGCTATGGCTACACCTTC.

This clonotype has at least ten counts. The CDR3 DNA follows: TGTGCCAGCAGTCCGAGGACTAGCGGGTACGAGCAGTACTTC. It is translated as CASSPRTSGYEQYF. V gene TRBV28 combines with J gene TRBJ2-7; TRBD2 matches at 11 bases. Per germline, CDR1 MDHEN and CDR2 SYDVKM. This CDR3 has 14 amino acids. The V gene end was trimmed by 5 bases and the J gene end by 4 bases; junction bases not matched to a gene: 4.

There are many counts of this clonotype. V usage is TRBV28 and J usage is TRBJ2-2; 7 bases map to TRBD2. Per the germline V gene, CDR1 is MDHEN and CDR2 is SYDVKM. The CDR3 totals 19 residues. V gave up 7 bases and J gave up 0 bases; unmatched junction bases: 17. This CDR3 is CASNPLPPTSRANTGELFF. CDR3 nucleotide sequence: TGTGCCAGCAACCCCCTCCCCCCGACTAGCCGAGCGAACACCGGGGAGCTGTTTTTT.

In the case of this clonotype: A read error is possible here, since a much larger clone lies one base away. The genes are TRBV13 and TRBJ1-1; D may be TRBD1 (6 bases). V was trimmed by 1 base and J by 1 base, leaving 10 bases between them. The CDR3 loop spans 15 amino acids. Per germline, CDR1 PRHDT and CDR2 FYEKMQ (reference sequence). CDR3 in DNA: TGTGCCAGCAGCTTAGTTGGAGGGGGGAACACTGAAGCTTTCTTT. Protein sequence: CASSLVGGGNTEAFF.

The CDR3 nucleotides read TGTGCCAGCAGGAAAGCGGGAGGGCCGGAGACCCAGTACTTC. Its protein product is CASRKAGGPETQYF. The chain uses TRBV27 and TRBJ2-5; 10 bases line up with TRBD2. The CDR3 has 14 amino acids. Germline V gene lookup returns CDR1 MNHEY and CDR2 SMNVEV (reference sequence). The ends lost 6 bases at V and 5 bases at J; junction bases unmatched: 6.

This clonotype was detected ten times or more. The chain carries TRBV7-9 and TRBJ1-1; D is perhaps TRBD1 (6 bases). The CDR3 is 18 residues long. CDR1 SEHNR and CDR2 FQNEAQ come from the germline V gene (reference sequence). V was pared by 4 bases and J by 1 base, with 22 bases between. The CDR3 sequence: CASSSRLSRDIKNTEAFF. For the CDR3, the DNA is TGTGCCAGCAGCTCGCGTCTCTCCCGGGACATTAAGAACACTGAAGCTTTCTTT.

This clonotype was seen only a few times. This chain uses TRBV20-1 with TRBJ2-2; 8 nucleotides match TRBD2. V lost 1 base and J lost 5; bases outside the gene matches: 0. The length of the CDR3 is 13 residues. Germline-derived CDR1 and CDR2 are DFQATT and SNEGSKA (reference sequence). CDR3 nucleotides: TGCAGTGCTAGAGCGGGGGGGACCGGGGAGCTGTTTTTT. This encodes CSARAGGTGELFF.

The rearrangement uses TRBV18 and TRBJ2-1, with unresolved D. Trimming took off 6 bases at V and 7 bases at J, with 13 bases between the two ends. The CDR3 has 13 residues. Germline CDR1 KGHSH, CDR2 LQKENI. The CDR3 reads CASSPLHGNEQFF. DNA of the CDR3: TGTGCCAGCTCTCCTCTACATGGGAATGAGCAGTTCTTC.